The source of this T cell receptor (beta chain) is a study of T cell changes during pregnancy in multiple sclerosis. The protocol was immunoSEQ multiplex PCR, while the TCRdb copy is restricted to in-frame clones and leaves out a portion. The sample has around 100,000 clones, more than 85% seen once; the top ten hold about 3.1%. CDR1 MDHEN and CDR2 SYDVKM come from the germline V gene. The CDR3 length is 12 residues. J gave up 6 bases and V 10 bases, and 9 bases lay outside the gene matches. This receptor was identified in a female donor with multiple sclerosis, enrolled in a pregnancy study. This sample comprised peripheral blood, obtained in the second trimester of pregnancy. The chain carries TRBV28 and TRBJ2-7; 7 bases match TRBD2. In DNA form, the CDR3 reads TGTGCCACCCGGGAGGCTACCCGCGAGCAGTACTTC. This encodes CATREATREQYF.